A single count supports the clone carrying this T cell receptor (beta chain). The sample belongs to a study of blood T cell repertoires in COVID-19. Germline V CDR1 and CDR2: SGHRS, YFSETQ. Deletions cut 4 bases from V and 4 bases from J, with 17 bases between. The CDR3 covers 15 residues. Repertoires were generated with immunoSEQ multiplex PCR, while TCRdb's copy carries only in-frame clones and drops some. The sample comprises over 150,000 clones, about 80% of which are singletons, and 7.3% rests with the top ten. This TCR was sampled from a man aged 45-65 years who had recovered from COVID-19. The chain couples TRBV5-1 to TRBJ1-2, with D maybe TRBD1 (5 bases). The specimen sequenced was PBMCs or T cells enriched from blood (not recorded which). Here the CDR3 reads CASSGKTRGGYGYTF. The CDR3 DNA is TGCGCCAGCAGCGGAAAGACTAGGGGAGGCTATGGCTACACCTTC.